This T cell receptor beta chain comes out of a study of identical twins. This clonotype was counted many times. This CDR3 is built from 14 residues. The trim removed 6 bases at V and 7 bases at J, leaving 9 bases unmatched. Looked up from germline, CDR1 is SGHDT and CDR2 is YYEEEE. MiXCR, applied by TCRdb to the 5' RACE reads, yields one record per CDR3 protein. The top ten clones hold 6% to 8.5% of a sample with under 350,000 distinct CDR3 sequences, more than 8% of them seen once. Another study also made use of these data, one on yellow fever vaccine responses in identical twins.

This clonotype originated in a woman between 18 and 30 years old in good health. Material: CD8+ T cells sorted from blood. The genes are TRBV5-6 and TRBJ2-1; 8 bases agree with TRBD2. Here the CDR3 reads CASTIAGSSNEQFF. The CDR3 DNA follows: TGTGCCAGCACCATAGCGGGATCGTCGAATGAGCAGTTCTTC.